The 17 T cell receptor beta chains given below trace back to one sample, sequenced in a study of T cell responses to AZD1222 COVID-19 vaccine. TCRdb's table, derived via immunoSEQ multiplex PCR, lists solely in-frame clones and lacks some. The data hold roughly 150,000 clones, with approximately 90% observed a single time. The material sequenced was peripheral blood, taken on day 0 of AZD1222 vaccination. Receptor source: an adult in good health.

The chain carries TRBV3-1 (or the pseudogene TRBV3-2) and TRBJ1-1, with TRBD1 identical over 7 bases. Germline CDR1 reads LGHDT; CDR2 reads YNNKEL (reference sequence). The CDR3 has 12 residues. With 4 bases clipped from V and 11 bases from J, the junction kept 7 bases outside the gene matches. The CDR3 is CASSLRTGRAFF. The CDR3 DNA reads TGTGCCAGCAGCCTGAGGACAGGACGTGCTTTCTTT.

Concerning this clone: Other DNA sequences from this sample encode an identical CDR3 as well. The gene calls are TRBV6-4 and TRBJ2-1, with a possible D match to TRBD2 (6 bases). CDR3 size: 15 residues. The ends were cut back, 0 bases at V and 4 bases at J, with 10 bases in the middle. Per the germline V gene, CDR1 is MRHNA and CDR2 is SNTAGT. CDR3 sequence: CASSDSAGSYNEQFF. DNA for the CDR3: TGTGCCAGCAGTGACTCGGCGGGGTCTTACAATGAGCAGTTCTTC.

The chain recombines TRBV29-1 with TRBJ2-7, with TRBD2 matching 9 bases. After removal of 1 base from V and 6 bases from J, the junction contained 4 bases not matched to a gene. CDR1 is SQVTM and CDR2 is ANQGSEA in the germline V gene. CDR3 length: 13 residues. The CDR3 spells CSVEGGGASEQYF. Written as DNA, the CDR3 is TGCAGCGTTGAAGGCGGGGGGGCCTCCGAGCAGTACTTC.

In its sample, this clone was seen a few times. The chain uses TRBV27 and TRBJ2-4; TRBD2 matches at 14 bases. Germline V gives CDR1 MNHEY, CDR2 SMNVEV (reference sequence). The CDR3 runs 16 residues. The V gene end was trimmed by 5 bases and the J gene end by 9 bases; junction bases not matched to a gene: 9. The CDR3 DNA is TGTGCCAGCAGTCCCGGGACTAGCGGGAGTCGGGGCATTCAGTACTTC. This translates into CASSPGTSGSRGIQYF.

V usage is TRBV18 and J usage is TRBJ2-7; unclear D gene. Trimming cost V 2 bases and J 0 bases, with 8 bases left between them. The germline V gene has CDR1 KGHSH and CDR2 LQKENI. CDR3 size: 14 residues. The CDR3 loop reads CASSPSLSSYEQYF. The CDR3 nucleotides read TGTGCCAGCTCACCAAGCTTGAGCTCCTACGAGCAGTACTTC.

V and J are TRBV7-2 and TRBJ2-7; 7 nucleotides agree with TRBD2. Germline CDR1 is SGHTA and CDR2 is FQGNSA. CDR3 length: 15 amino acids. V lost 1 base and J lost 6; bases outside the gene matches: 9. CDR3 sequence: CASSLGAGEDVEQYF. The CDR3, as DNA: TGTGCCAGCAGCTTAGGGGCGGGAGAGGATGTCGAGCAGTACTTC.

The gene calls are TRBV19 and TRBJ1-1, with D possibly TRBD1 on 6 matching bases. Trimming pared 1 base from V and 5 bases from J, leaving 17 bases between. The CDR3 is 16 amino acids. Germline lookup yields CDR1 LNHDA and CDR2 SQIVND (reference sequence). The CDR3 nucleotides are TGTGCCAGTAGTATAGTTAGGGGGGGAAGCTGGACTGAAGCTTTCTTT. Translated: CASSIVRGGSWTEAFF.

The chain is built from TRBV6-5 and TRBJ2-3; 8 nucleotides line up with TRBD2. Germline CDR1 is MNHEY and CDR2 is SVGAGI. Trimming cost V 6 bases and J 6 bases; bases outside gene matches: 5. The CDR3 sequence is 13 residues long. The CDR3 here is CASSISGTDTQYF. In DNA, the CDR3 is TGTGCCAGCAGCATTAGCGGGACGGATACGCAGTATTTT.

V is TRBV27 and J is TRBJ2-5, with a possible D match to TRBD2 (6 bases). CDR1 is MNHEY, CDR2 SMNVEV, per germline (reference sequence). The CDR3 contains 16 residues. Trimming stripped 1 base from V and 4 bases from J, with 16 bases between. The CDR3 DNA sequence: TGTGCCAGCAGTTTATTGAGCGGGTGGGCCCCAGAGACCCAGTACTTC. This gives the protein CASSLLSGWAPETQYF.

The chain uses TRBV2 and TRBJ2-5; D possibly uses TRBD1 or TRBD2 (5 bases each). The CDR3 is 14 amino acids. Between the trimmed V and J ends, which lost 5 bases and 5 bases, there was a span of 15 bases. Germline V gene lookup returns CDR1 SNHLY and CDR2 FYNNEI. The CDR3 DNA is TGTGCCAGCAGTTCGTTGTCGGGGCGGGAGACCCAGTACTTC. Translating it yields CASSSLSGRETQYF.

The CDR3 region has the DNA TGTGCCAGAAGCTCGAAAACAGGGTGCCCCTATGGCTACACCTTC. As protein: CARSSKTGCPYGYTF. The chain couples TRBV5-3 to TRBJ1-2, with D tentatively TRBD1 (6 bases). TRBV5-3 is known as an ORF, though its function is uncertain. V shed 3 bases and J shed 4 bases, with 16 bases lying between them. The CDR3 spans 15 residues.

The chain recombines TRBV7-2 with TRBJ2-7; D is unresolved. The CDR3 contains 15 residues. V was shortened by 2 bases and J by 0 bases, with 11 bases between the two germline ends. CDR1 and CDR2 (germline): SGHTA, FQGNSA. CDR3 protein: CASSLSVQRSYEQYF. The CDR3 region has the DNA TGTGCCAGCAGCTTATCGGTACAGCGCTCCTACGAGCAGTACTTC.

The chain has TRBV3-1 (or the pseudogene TRBV3-2) and TRBJ2-7; D gene uncertain. CDR1 is LGHDT and CDR2 is YNNKEL in the germline V gene (reference sequence). With 3 bases removed from V and 0 bases from J, the gap between germline ends came to 6 bases. The CDR3 is 13 amino acids. Here the CDR3 reads CASSHLNSYEQYF. CDR3 nucleotides: TGTGCCAGCAGCCACCTCAACTCCTACGAGCAGTACTTC.

The chain carries TRBV2 and TRBJ2-7; D not resolved. Trimming stripped 3 bases from V and 8 bases from J, with 11 bases between. CDR1 SNHLY and CDR2 FYNNEI come from the germline V gene. The CDR3 runs to 12 residues. Here the CDR3 reads CASSDARFQQYF. CDR3 DNA sequence: TGTGCCAGCAGTGACGCACGTTTTCAGCAGTACTTC.

This chain connects TRBV19 to TRBJ2-7; no firm D call. The length of the CDR3 is 11 residues. Germline V gene data show CDR1 as LNHDA and CDR2 as SQIVND (reference sequence). Between the trimmed V and J ends, which lost 9 bases and 5 bases, there was a span of 11 bases. The CDR3 DNA reads TGTGCCAGCGGAGATCTGGACGAGCAGTACTTC. As protein: CASGDLDEQYF. Full variable domain (rest looked up from reference TRBV19 and TRBJ2-7): DGGITQSPKYLFRKEGQNVTLSCEQNLNHDAMYWYRQDPGQGLRLIYYSQIVNDFQKGDIAEGYSVSREKKESFPLTVTSAQKNPTAFYLCASGDLDEQYFGPGTRLTVT.

The rearrangement uses TRBV24-1 and TRBJ2-1; TRBD1 matches at 9 bases. J lost 12 bases, V lost 4 bases, and 3 bases had no gene match. The CDR3 is 12 amino acids. Germline CDR1 reads KGHDR; CDR2 reads SFDVKD. The CDR3 loop is CATSETGGVQFF. The CDR3 DNA reads TGTGCCACCAGTGAGACAGGGGGGGTGCAGTTCTTC.

The V call is TRBV6-5, the J call TRBJ2-7; D unresolved. CDR1 MNHEY and CDR2 SVGAGI come from the germline V gene. The V end lost 5 bases, the J end lost 7 bases, and 15 bases lay between the germline ends. The CDR3 runs to 13 residues. CDR3 nucleotides: TGTGCCAGCAGTCTCAAGTTCGCGCGGGAGCAGTACTTC. It yields the protein CASSLKFAREQYF.